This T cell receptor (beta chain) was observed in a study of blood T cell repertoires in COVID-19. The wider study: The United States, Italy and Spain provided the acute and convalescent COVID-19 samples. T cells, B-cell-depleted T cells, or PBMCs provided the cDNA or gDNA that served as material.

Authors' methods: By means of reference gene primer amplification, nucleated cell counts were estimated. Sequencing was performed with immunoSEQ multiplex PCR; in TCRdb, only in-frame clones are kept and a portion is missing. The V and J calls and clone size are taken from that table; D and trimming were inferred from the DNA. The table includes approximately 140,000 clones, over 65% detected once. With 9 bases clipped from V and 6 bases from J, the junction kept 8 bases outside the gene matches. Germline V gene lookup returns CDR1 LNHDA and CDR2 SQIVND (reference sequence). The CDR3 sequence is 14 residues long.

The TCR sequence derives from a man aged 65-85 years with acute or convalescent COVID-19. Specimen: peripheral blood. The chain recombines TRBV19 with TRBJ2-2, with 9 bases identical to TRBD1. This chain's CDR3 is CASGTGRSAGELFF. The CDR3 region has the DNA TGTGCCAGCGGGACAGGGAGGAGTGCCGGGGAGCTGTTTTTT.